The source of this T cell receptor (beta chain) is a study of T cell responses to AZD1222 COVID-19 vaccine. Study outcomes and limitations: There were vaccine-associated CD4 TCRs across spike, dominant at 160-218 and 743-854. Reportedly, nearly half of unique spike TCRs recognized epitopes outside B.1.351/B.1.1.7 mutations. Spike-specific TCR repertoires showed rising breadth and depth after two AZD1222 doses.

The CDR3 has 14 amino acids. Germline V CDR1 and CDR2: SGDLS, YYNGEE. V lost 0 bases, J lost 8 bases, and 12 bases lay in between. Produced via immunoSEQ multiplex PCR; TCRdb's table is partial and in-frame only. The profile shows about 140,000 clones, around 89% of them singletons. A remark on this clone: Antigen: not known.

V is TRBV9 and J is TRBJ1-3; D unresolved. The receptor's source is an adult in good health. Here the sequenced sample was peripheral blood, taken on day 0 of AZD1222 vaccination. CDR3 sequence (DNA): TGTGCCAGCAGCGTAGCTCCGGGGATAGACACCATATATTTT. Translation: CASSVAPGIDTIYF.